Listed below are T cell receptor beta chains from one sample, sequenced in a study of CD8+CD57+ T cells in acquired aplastic anemia. TCRdb called the reads again in MiXCR, with one record for every CDR3 protein. The data show a few hundred thousand distinct CDR3 sequences, with roughly three fifths seen just once and around 8% held by the top ten. Sequenced input: sorted CD4+, CD8+, or CD8+CD57+ T cells (not recorded which) from PBMCs. These receptor sequences come from a human donor with severe aplastic anemia or a healthy control (not recorded which). Both conserved end residues are part of each CDR3. The D gene is left open where the match is weak. Clone size is stated in some rows and not others, as once, few, many or a class when expanded.

j_gene: TRBJ2-7
d_gene: -
v_gene: TRBV20-1
len: 16
abundance: -
CDR3aa: CSARDRTQGNPYEQYF
CDR3nt: TGCAGTGCTAGAGATCGGACTCAGGGGAACCCCTACGAGCAGTACTTC

j_gene: TRBJ2-3
d_gene: -
v_gene: TRBV15
len: 15
abundance: -
CDR3aa: CATSRDRGTADTQYF
CDR3nt: TGTGCCACCAGCAGAGATCGGGGGACAGCCGATACGCAGTATTTT

j_gene: TRBJ1-1
d_gene: -
v_gene: TRBV14
len: 15
abundance: -
CDR3aa: CASSQVAGVNTEAFF
CDR3nt: TGTGCCAGCAGCCAAGTGGCAGGGGTGAACACTGAAGCTTTCTTT

j_gene: TRBJ1-2
d_gene: -
v_gene: TRBV7-8
len: 14
abundance: few
CDR3aa: CASSLSGTQWGYTF
CDR3nt: TGTGCCAGCAGCTTATCGGGAACCCAGTGGGGCTACACCTTC

j_gene: TRBJ2-7
d_gene: TRBD1
v_gene: TRBV7-3
len: 12
abundance: -
CDR3aa: CASSYDRGEQYF
CDR3nt: TGTGCCAGCAGCTACGACAGGGGCGAGCAGTACTTC

j_gene: TRBJ1-2
d_gene: TRBD1
v_gene: TRBV19
len: 14
abundance: -
CDR3aa: CASSGDRGTYGYTF
CDR3nt: TGTGCCAGTAGTGGGGACAGGGGGACCTATGGCTACACCTTC

j_gene: TRBJ2-3
d_gene: TRBD1
v_gene: TRBV20-1
len: 14
abundance: -
CDR3aa: CSARDRGCTDTQYF
CDR3nt: TGCAGTGCTCGGGACAGGGGATGCACAGATACGCAGTATTTT

j_gene: TRBJ1-2
d_gene: -
v_gene: TRBV4-1
len: 15
abundance: -
CDR3aa: CASTQGVAQNYGYTF
CDR3nt: TGCGCCAGCACCCAAGGGGTTGCCCAAAACTATGGCTACACCTTC

j_gene: TRBJ2-1
d_gene: TRBD2
v_gene: TRBV29-1
len: 14
abundance: -
CDR3aa: CSVPPPGGPGEQFF
CDR3nt: TGCAGCGTTCCTCCTCCGGGAGGGCCCGGTGAGCAGTTCTTC

j_gene: TRBJ1-1
d_gene: -
v_gene: TRBV6-2/TRBV6-3
len: 14
abundance: -
CDR3aa: CASEARGFGTEAFF
CDR3nt: TGTGCCAGCGAGGCGAGGGGGTTCGGCACTGAAGCTTTCTTT

j_gene: TRBJ2-7
d_gene: -
v_gene: TRBV10-3
len: 12
abundance: few
CDR3aa: CAIRGPSYEQYF
CDR3nt: TGTGCCATCAGGGGCCCCTCCTACGAGCAGTACTTC

j_gene: TRBJ2-3
d_gene: TRBD2
v_gene: TRBV24-1
len: 17
abundance: once
CDR3aa: CAASDLGGRDSTDTQYF
CDR3nt: TGTGCCGCCAGTGATCTAGGTGGGAGGGATAGCACAGATACGCAGTATTTT

j_gene: TRBJ1-6
d_gene: -
v_gene: TRBV7-8
len: 15
abundance: -
CDR3aa: CASSLTGSYNSPLHF
CDR3nt: TGTGCCAGCAGCTTGACCGGCTCCTATAATTCACCCCTCCACTTT

j_gene: TRBJ2-3
d_gene: TRBD2
v_gene: TRBV20-1
len: 19
abundance: -
CDR3aa: CSARDLGLAGGPGSDTQYF
CDR3nt: TGCAGTGCTAGAGATTTGGGACTAGCGGGAGGGCCTGGGTCAGATACGCAGTATTTT

j_gene: TRBJ2-5
d_gene: -
v_gene: TRBV5-6
len: 13
abundance: few
CDR3aa: CASSLTRQETQYF
CDR3nt: TGTGCCAGCAGCTTGACTAGGCAAGAGACCCAGTACTTC

j_gene: TRBJ2-1
d_gene: TRBD1
v_gene: TRBV5-1
len: 15
abundance: many
CDR3aa: CASSLGGQGLGEQFF
CDR3nt: TGCGCCAGCAGCTTGGGAGGACAGGGTCTCGGTGAGCAGTTCTTC

j_gene: TRBJ2-5
d_gene: -
v_gene: TRBV7-8
len: 16
abundance: -
CDR3aa: CASSLRRGALVETQYF
CDR3nt: TGTGCCAGCAGCCTCAGGAGGGGGGCCTTGGTTGAGACCCAGTACTTC

j_gene: TRBJ1-1
d_gene: -
v_gene: TRBV7-3
len: 14
abundance: -
CDR3aa: CASSWTRLNTEAFF
CDR3nt: TGTGCCAGCAGCTGGACACGATTGAACACTGAAGCTTTCTTT

j_gene: TRBJ2-7
d_gene: TRBD1
v_gene: TRBV20-1
len: 14
abundance: few
CDR3aa: CSARAGTVAYEQYF
CDR3nt: TGCAGTGCTAGGGCCGGGACAGTGGCCTACGAGCAGTACTTC

j_gene: TRBJ2-7
d_gene: -
v_gene: TRBV5-1
len: 14
abundance: -
CDR3aa: CASSWRDGSYEQYF
CDR3nt: TGCGCCAGCAGCTGGAGGGACGGCTCCTACGAGCAGTACTTC

j_gene: TRBJ1-1
d_gene: -
v_gene: TRBV7-2
len: 15
abundance: -
CDR3aa: CASSLGAGRGTEAFF
CDR3nt: TGTGCCAGCAGCTTAGGTGCGGGACGAGGGACTGAAGCTTTCTTT

j_gene: TRBJ2-1
d_gene: -
v_gene: TRBV7-8
len: 11
abundance: -
CDR3aa: CASTKRDEQFF
CDR3nt: TGTGCCAGCACAAAAAGGGATGAGCAGTTCTTC

j_gene: TRBJ2-7
d_gene: TRBD2
v_gene: TRBV5-1
len: 16
abundance: -
CDR3aa: CASSPLVGTSGPEQYF
CDR3nt: TGCGCCAGCAGTCCACTGGTGGGGACTAGCGGGCCCGAGCAGTACTTC

j_gene: TRBJ1-2
d_gene: TRBD1
v_gene: TRBV5-1
len: 15
abundance: -
CDR3aa: CASRERTGAYYGYTF
CDR3nt: TGCGCCAGCAGAGAGAGAACAGGGGCCTACTATGGCTACACCTTC

j_gene: TRBJ2-7
d_gene: -
v_gene: TRBV14
len: 13
abundance: -
CDR3aa: CASSQGQVGEQYF
CDR3nt: TGTGCCAGCAGCCAAGGGCAGGTAGGCGAGCAGTACTTC

j_gene: TRBJ2-7
d_gene: -
v_gene: TRBV6-5
len: 16
abundance: many
CDR3aa: CASSYSSGGAAYEQYF
CDR3nt: TGTGCCAGCAGTTACAGTTCAGGTGGGGCAGCCTACGAGCAGTACTTC

j_gene: TRBJ1-5
d_gene: TRBD1
v_gene: TRBV7-8
len: 15
abundance: -
CDR3aa: CAGSRDRLGNQPQHF
CDR3nt: TGTGCCGGCAGCCGGGACAGGTTGGGCAATCAGCCCCAGCATTTT

j_gene: TRBJ2-3
d_gene: -
v_gene: TRBV7-6
len: 15
abundance: -
CDR3aa: CASSLEPKAADTQYF
CDR3nt: TGTGCCAGCAGCTTAGAACCAAAAGCGGCAGATACGCAGTATTTT

j_gene: TRBJ1-1
d_gene: -
v_gene: TRBV19
len: 14
abundance: many
CDR3aa: CASSIGGVNTEAFF
CDR3nt: TGTGCCAGTAGTATAGGGGGAGTGAACACTGAAGCTTTCTTT

j_gene: TRBJ1-1
d_gene: -
v_gene: TRBV25-1
len: 23
abundance: -
CDR3aa: CASSFYICSANRLPGQGYTEAFF
CDR3nt: -

j_gene: TRBJ1-1
d_gene: -
v_gene: TRBV7-8
len: 15
abundance: -
CDR3aa: CASSLMGSLGTEAFF
CDR3nt: TGTGCCAGCAGCTTAATGGGGAGTTTGGGGACTGAAGCTTTCTTT

j_gene: TRBJ1-5
d_gene: -
v_gene: TRBV15
len: 15
abundance: few
CDR3aa: CATSMGPTMSKPQHF
CDR3nt: TGTGCCACCAGCATGGGACCTACGATGTCTAAGCCCCAGCATTTT

j_gene: TRBJ1-2
d_gene: -
v_gene: TRBV11-2
len: 14
abundance: -
CDR3aa: CASSLEPGVGGYTF
CDR3nt: TGTGCCAGCAGCTTAGAGCCAGGGGTCGGTGGCTACACCTTC

j_gene: TRBJ1-3
d_gene: TRBD1
v_gene: TRBV7-8
len: 16
abundance: many
CDR3aa: CASSRGQVFSGNTIYF
CDR3nt: TGTGCCAGCAGCAGAGGACAGGTCTTCTCTGGAAACACCATATATTTT

j_gene: TRBJ2-1
d_gene: -
v_gene: TRBV6-5
len: 16
abundance: few
CDR3aa: CASSYFRGGSYNEQFF
CDR3nt: TGTGCCAGCAGTTACTTCAGGGGAGGCTCCTACAATGAGCAGTTCTTC

j_gene: TRBJ2-1
d_gene: TRBD2
v_gene: TRBV2
len: 14
abundance: -
CDR3aa: CASGWGLAGNEQFF
CDR3nt: TGTGCCAGCGGTTGGGGACTAGCGGGCAATGAGCAGTTCTTC

j_gene: TRBJ2-1
d_gene: -
v_gene: TRBV12-3/TRBV12-4
len: 11
abundance: -
CDR3aa: CASGEYNEQFF
CDR3nt: TGTGCCAGCGGGGAATACAATGAGCAATTCTTC

j_gene: TRBJ2-1
d_gene: TRBD2
v_gene: TRBV2
len: 14
abundance: -
CDR3aa: CASTTSGRSYEQFF
CDR3nt: TGTGCCAGCACGACTAGCGGGAGGTCCTACGAGCAGTTCTTC

j_gene: TRBJ1-3
d_gene: -
v_gene: TRBV7-8
len: 12
abundance: -
CDR3aa: CASSNPGNTIYF
CDR3nt: TGTGCCAGCAGCAACCCAGGAAACACCATATATTTT

j_gene: TRBJ2-7
d_gene: TRBD2
v_gene: TRBV7-7
len: 13
abundance: -
CDR3aa: CASSKGTSYEQYF
CDR3nt: TGTGCCAGCAGCAAGGGGACTAGCTACGAGCAGTACTTC

j_gene: TRBJ1-2
d_gene: TRBD1
v_gene: TRBV7-2
len: 13
abundance: -
CDR3aa: CASSPGTGGNSTF
CDR3nt: TGTGCCAGCAGCCCCGGGACAGGGGGTAATAGCACCTTC

j_gene: TRBJ2-1
d_gene: -
v_gene: TRBV24-1
len: 14
abundance: few
CDR3aa: CATSDPGVNNEQFF
CDR3nt: TGTGCCACCAGTGACCCCGGGGTGAACAATGAGCAGTTCTTC

j_gene: TRBJ2-1
d_gene: -
v_gene: TRBV2
len: 14
abundance: once
CDR3aa: CASSPPGRGNEQLF
CDR3nt: TGTGCCAGCAGTCCCCCAGGGCGGGGAAATGAGCAGCTCTTC

j_gene: TRBJ1-3
d_gene: TRBD1
v_gene: TRBV6-4
len: 15
abundance: few
CDR3aa: CASKTGTGSGNTIYF
CDR3nt: TGTGCCAGCAAAACCGGGACAGGGAGCGGAAACACCATATATTTT

j_gene: TRBJ2-7
d_gene: -
v_gene: TRBV20-1
len: 13
abundance: -
CDR3aa: CSARFGSSYEQYF
CDR3nt: TGCAGTGCTAGATTCGGGTCCTCCTACGAGCAGTACTTC

j_gene: TRBJ2-7
d_gene: -
v_gene: TRBV11-2
len: 14
abundance: -
CDR3aa: CASSFHSSSYEQYF
CDR3nt: TGTGCCAGCAGCTTTCATTCGAGCTCCTACGAGCAGTACTTC

j_gene: TRBJ1-1
d_gene: -
v_gene: TRBV10-1
len: 14
abundance: -
CDR3aa: CASSERGAGTEAFF
CDR3nt: TGCGCCAGCAGTGAGAGGGGCGCGGGAACTGAAGCTTTCTTT

j_gene: TRBJ2-1
d_gene: -
v_gene: TRBV10-3
len: 11
abundance: -
CDR3aa: CAISPDNEQFF
CDR3nt: TGTGCCATCAGCCCCGACAATGAGCAGTTCTTC

j_gene: TRBJ1-6
d_gene: TRBD1
v_gene: TRBV12-3/TRBV12-4
len: 15
abundance: -
CDR3aa: CASRHRGLNNSPLHF
CDR3nt: TGTGCCAGCCGACACAGGGGGCTCAATAATTCACCCCTCCACTTT

j_gene: TRBJ2-1
d_gene: -
v_gene: TRBV2
len: 16
abundance: few
CDR3aa: CASSEGRTGSYNEQFF
CDR3nt: TGTGCCAGCAGTGAAGGTCGCACAGGGTCCTACAATGAGCAGTTCTTC

j_gene: TRBJ2-7
d_gene: -
v_gene: TRBV28
len: 13
abundance: -
CDR3aa: CASSFGGLGEQYF
CDR3nt: TGTGCCAGCAGTTTCGGCGGACTGGGAGAGCAGTACTTC

j_gene: TRBJ2-2
d_gene: -
v_gene: TRBV10-3
len: 15
abundance: -
CDR3aa: CAISKRPQVTGELFF
CDR3nt: TGTGCCATCAGTAAACGCCCTCAGGTCACCGGGGAGCTGTTTTTT